Reported below is one TCR beta chain. The data belong to a study of response to subunit inactivated influenza vaccine. The length of the CDR3 is 12 residues. V shed 6 bases and J shed 2 bases, with 7 bases lying between them. Germline assignment: CDR1 SGHDT and CDR2 YYEEEE. From the RT-PCR reads, TCRdb called clonotypes with MiXCR, one entry per CDR3 protein. The table lists more than 600,000 distinct CDR3 sequences, around 18% of them singletons. Sample: PBMCs from blood, taken 5 to 6 days after vaccination. The sequence derives from a man aged 50 to 59 who received an inactivated influenza vaccine. This chain joins TRBV5-6 and TRBJ2-3; D call uncertain. In DNA form, the CDR3 reads TGTGCCAGCAACGGTATCACAGATACGCAGTATTTT. This gives the protein CASNGITDTQYF.